One sample yielded the 4 T cell receptor beta chains listed below, sequenced in a study of neoadjuvant anti-PD-1 for oral cavity cancer. Clones were sequenced by immunoSEQ multiplex PCR, and TCRdb holds only the in-frame ones, with some missing. Among roughly 13,000 clones listed, about 65% were seen once. The source was PBMCs, collected before nivolumab (anti-PD-1) treatment. The receptors originated from a person aged 40 to 85 with oral cavity squamous cell carcinoma.

The chain is built from TRBV7-9 and TRBJ2-7; D uncertain. There are 13 residues in the CDR3. V lost 5 bases and J 5 bases, leaving 13 bases between the germline ends. CDR1 is SEHNR and CDR2 is FQNEAQ in the germline V gene (reference sequence). CDR3 coding DNA: TGTGCCAGCAGCCCCCGGCGGAGTAACGAGCAGTACTTC. It yields the protein CASSPRRSNEQYF.

The chain combines TRBV5-6 with TRBJ2-4; D possibly corresponds to TRBD1 (6 bases). This CDR3 has 13 residues. Trimming left V 5 bases short and J 4 bases short, with 10 bases between. The germline V gene has CDR1 SGHDT and CDR2 YYEEEE. CDR3 sequence (DNA): TGTGCCAGCAGTAGTCAGGGGAAAAACATTCAGTACTTC. As protein: CASSSQGKNIQYF.

The chain has TRBV29-1 and TRBJ2-5; TRBD1 aligns across 8 bases. This CDR3 is built from 14 residues. Germline CDR1 and CDR2: SQVTM and ANQGSEA. After removal of 8 bases from V and 5 bases from J, the junction contained 13 bases not matched to a gene. The CDR3 sequence: CSLGGRGQWETQYF. CDR3 DNA: TGCAGCTTGGGGGGCAGGGGGCAGTGGGAGACCCAGTACTTC.

The genes are TRBV7-2 and TRBJ1-3, with D tentatively TRBD1 (6 bases). Trimming cost V 8 bases and J 1 base, with 15 bases left between them. Germline V gives CDR1 SGHTA, CDR2 FQGNSA. The CDR3 runs 15 residues. CDR3 amino acids: CASPPGGTSGNTIYF. The CDR3 DNA is TGTGCCAGCCCCCCCGGGGGGACATCTGGAAACACCATATATTTT. Using reference TRBV7-2 and TRBJ1-3 for the parts outside the CDR3, the full variable domain is GAGVSQSPSNKVTEKGKDVELRCDPISGHTALYWYRQSLGQGLEFLIYFQGNSAPDKSGLPSDRFSAERTGGSVSTLTIQRTQQEDSAVYLCASPPGGTSGNTIYFGEGSWLTVV.